Below, one T cell receptor beta chain is given with its context. This entry belongs to a study of blood T cell repertoires in COVID-19. The wider study: PBMCs, B-cell-depleted T cells, or T cells were the source of the cDNA or gDNA that made up the material.

This CDR3 has 15 amino acids. Looked up from germline, CDR1 is LNHNV and CDR2 is YYDKDF (reference sequence). V was shortened by 0 bases and J by 2 bases, with 11 bases between the two germline ends. In the original analysis: Reference gene primer amplification yielded estimated nucleated cell counts. Repertoires were generated with immunoSEQ multiplex PCR, while TCRdb's copy carries only in-frame clones and drops some. The V and J calls and clone size come from that table; D and trimming were worked out from the DNA. The table shows some 170,000 clones, with around 81% occurring only once. The sequence derives from a man aged 55 to 70 with active or convalescent COVID-19. V gene TRBV15 combines with J gene TRBJ2-7, with D maybe TRBD2 (7 bases). Specimen: peripheral blood. As DNA, the CDR3 is TGTGCCACCAGCAGAGATCTAGGGGGGGCCTACGAGCAGTACTTC. It specifies CATSRDLGGAYEQYF. Variable domain in full (rest from reference TRBV15 and TRBJ2-7): DAMVIQNPRYQVTQFGKPVTLSCSQTLNHNVMYWYQQKSSQAPKLLFHYYDKDFNNEADTPDNFQSRRPNTSFCFLDIRSPGLGDTAMYLCATSRDLGGAYEQYFGPGTRLTVT.